A single sample gave rise to the 7 T cell receptor beta chains below, sequenced in a study of blood T cell repertoires in COVID-19. Profiling relied on immunoSEQ multiplex PCR, and the TCRdb table lists in-frame clones only, not all of them. Among fewer than 250,000 clones listed, less than 85% were seen once. The sequencing sample was made of peripheral blood. These receptors were collected from a woman between 50 and 59 years old with acute or convalescent COVID-19.

V and J are TRBV6-5 and TRBJ2-1; D is possibly TRBD2 (6 bases). This CDR3 contains 12 residues. V was cut by 10 bases and J by 5 bases, with 12 bases left in between. Germline loops: CDR1 MNHEY, CDR2 SVGAGI. The CDR3: CATRDFNNEQFF. In DNA form, the CDR3 reads TGTGCCACCAGGGACTTCAACAATGAGCAGTTCTTC.

V and J are TRBV5-1 and TRBJ2-7; 11 bases agree with TRBD2. CDR3 length: 14 residues. V was pared by 1 base and J by 6 bases, with 3 bases of the junction left unmatched. The V gene's germline CDR1 is SGHRS and CDR2 YFSETQ. CDR3 in DNA: TGCGCCAGCAGCTTGACTAGCGGGAGTACCGAGCAGTACTTC. This sequence encodes CASSLTSGSTEQYF. Combining the CDR3 with reference TRBV5-1 and TRBJ2-7 gives the whole variable domain KAGVTQTPRYLIKTRGQQVTLSCSPISGHRSVSWYQQTPGQGLQFLFEYFSETQRNKGNFPGRFSGRQFSNSRSEMNVSTLELGDSALYLCASSLTSGSTEQYFGPGTRLTVT.

This rearrangement joins TRBV29-1 to TRBJ2-1; 8 bases agree with TRBD2. This CDR3 has 13 residues. In germline, CDR1 is SQVTM, CDR2 ANQGSEA. The J segment lost 2 bases and the V segment lost 5 bases, leaving 2 bases of the junction unmatched. CDR3 in amino acids: CSVLSGAYNEQFF. CDR3 sequence (DNA): TGCAGCGTTCTTAGCGGGGCCTACAATGAGCAGTTCTTC.

The CDR3 coding sequence is TGTGCCTGGAGGAATTCAGGGGGGAGCACTGAAGCTTTCTTT. Encoded protein: CAWRNSGGSTEAFF. V is TRBV30 and J is TRBJ1-1; 7 nucleotides agree with TRBD1. The ends lost 3 bases at V and 4 bases at J; junction bases unmatched: 8. Germline V lookup: CDR1 GTSNPN, CDR2 SVGIG (reference sequence). CDR3 length equals 14 residues. Using reference TRBV30 and TRBJ1-1 for the parts outside the CDR3, the full variable domain is SQTIHQWPATLVQPVGSPLSLECTVEGTSNPNLYWYRQAAGRGLQLLFYSVGIGQISSEVPQNLSASRPQDRQFILSSKKLLLSDSGFYLCAWRNSGGSTEAFFGQGTRLTVV.

V and J are TRBV28 and TRBJ1-5, with D possibly matching TRBD1 (5 bases). Per germline, CDR1 MDHEN and CDR2 SYDVKM. The CDR3 has 18 amino acids. Trimming pared 7 bases from V and 2 bases from J, leaving 24 bases between. CDR3 coding DNA: TGTGCCAGCATCTACGCAGACAGCGCCCGATGGGGCAATCAGCCCCAGCATTTT. It is translated as CASIYADSARWGNQPQHF.

CDR3 sequence: CASSLSGDGNEQFF. CDR3 DNA sequence: TGTGCCAGCAGTCTCTCAGGGGATGGAAATGAGCAGTTCTTC. The chain links TRBV6-8 to TRBJ2-1; maybe TRBD1 (6 bases). This CDR3 spans 14 amino acids. The V gene's germline CDR1 is MNHGY and CDR2 SAAAGT. Trimming pared 5 bases from V and 7 bases from J, leaving 15 bases between.

This clone was detected only a few times. This rearrangement joins TRBV30 to TRBJ2-5; 12 bases are shared with TRBD2. There are 17 residues in the CDR3. Germline CDR1 reads GTSNPN; CDR2 reads SVGIG (reference sequence). The junction had 9 bases not matched to a gene; V was cut back by 0 bases and J by 4 bases. Here the CDR3 DNA reads TGTGCCTGGAGTGTAGGGAAACTAGCGGGAGGCCCAGAGACCCAGTACTTC. Protein: CAWSVGKLAGGPETQYF.